Included here is one T cell receptor beta chain sequence, with context. It has no known antigen specificity. No much larger clonotype is one base removed from it; base qualities were not supplied. The immunoSEQ Assay, a bias-controlled multiplex PCR, was used to amplify TCRbeta CDR3 regions from genomic DNA. For the original study's pipeline: Within the assay, amplification of reference gene primers was used to estimate how many nucleated cells each sample contained. To quantify the absolute abundance of each unique TCRbeta CDR3 rearrangement, sequence reads were collapsed and filtered. For each sample, productive Simpson clonality was calculated by taking the square root of Simpson's diversity index across productive rearrangements. The clones in this table, taken by TCRdb from immuneACCESS, are in-frame only. Not every clone is retained; where verified, under half of the shortfall comes from an unresolved V gene, and the cause of the rest is unknown. The DNA gave D and trimming, while V, J and clone size come from that table. In this sample the table shows 170,000 or so clones, around nine tenths of which occur a single time. The top ten clones comprise about 0.95% of the sample.

The sample comes from a study of blood T cell repertoires in COVID-19 (dated by TCRdb to 2018 to 2021). Background for the entire study: Samples covering the acute and convalescent phases of COVID-19 were provided by collaborators in the United States, Italy and Spain. Subjects who had been exposed to COVID-19, were actively infected with it, or had recovered from it provided the deeply sampled blood TCRbeta repertoires that made up the dataset. The repertoires were released in a freely available public database meant as a resource for research on the immune response to SARS-CoV-2. The samples were drawn from the first 160 participants of the ongoing ImmuneRACE study and from roughly 1,300 subjects provided by 6 global collaborators. The prospective study material was composed of cDNA or gDNA derived from T cells, B-cell-depleted T cells, or PBMCs. Sample metadata almost always included a de-identified subject ID, COVID-19 status, age in years and sex. HLA class I and class II types, where available, came from metadata supplied by the sample provider rather than from assay-based typing. Findings and caveats that apply to the study as a whole: The amount of clinical and demographic metadata varied by source and participant and was provided uncurated.

The cysteine opens and the valine closes a CDR3 of 11 amino acids. Just CDR3 DNA is preserved here, 33 bases in frame from base 1. CDR1 SGHNT and CDR2 YYREEE are derived from the germline V gene (reference sequence). V is cut by 4 bases and J by 6 bases, and the space between the germline ends is 8 bases. Another Seattle source contributed samples from volunteer blood donors who had recovered from COVID-19. Collaborating institutions collected whole blood in K2EDTA tubes following their own protocols. Collaborator samples were shipped for TCRbeta analysis as frozen whole blood, isolated PBMCs, or DNA extracted from either sample type.

The source of this sequence is a woman between 18 and 29 years old who had recovered from COVID-19. Source material: peripheral blood. The rearrangement joined TRBV5-4 to TRBJ2-7; TRBD2 is a weak D gene call, 5 bases matching. The CDR3 reads CASSGGSEQYV. The sequenced DNA is TGTGCCAGCAGCGGTGGGAGCGAGCAGTACGTC.